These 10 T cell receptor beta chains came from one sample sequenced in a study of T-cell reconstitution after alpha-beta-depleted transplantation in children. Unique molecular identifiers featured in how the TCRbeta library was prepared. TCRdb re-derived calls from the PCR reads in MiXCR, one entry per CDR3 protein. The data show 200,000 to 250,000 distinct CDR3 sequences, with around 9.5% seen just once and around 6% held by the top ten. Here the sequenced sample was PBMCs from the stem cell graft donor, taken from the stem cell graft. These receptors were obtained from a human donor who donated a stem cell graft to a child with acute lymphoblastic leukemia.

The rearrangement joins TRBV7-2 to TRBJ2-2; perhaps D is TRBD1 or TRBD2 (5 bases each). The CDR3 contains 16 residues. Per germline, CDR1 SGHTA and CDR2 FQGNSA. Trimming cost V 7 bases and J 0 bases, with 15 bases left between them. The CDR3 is CASIGTQTPNTGELFF. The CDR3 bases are TGTGCCAGCATCGGGACCCAAACGCCGAACACCGGGGAGCTGTTTTTT.

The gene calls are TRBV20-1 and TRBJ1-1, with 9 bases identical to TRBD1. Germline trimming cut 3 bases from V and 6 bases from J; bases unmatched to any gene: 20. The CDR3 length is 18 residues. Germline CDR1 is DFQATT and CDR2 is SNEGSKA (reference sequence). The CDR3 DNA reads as TGCAGTGCTAGGACCAGGGCGGGACAGGGAATGTTATTTGCTGAAGCTTTCTTT. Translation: CSARTRAGQGMLFAEAFF.

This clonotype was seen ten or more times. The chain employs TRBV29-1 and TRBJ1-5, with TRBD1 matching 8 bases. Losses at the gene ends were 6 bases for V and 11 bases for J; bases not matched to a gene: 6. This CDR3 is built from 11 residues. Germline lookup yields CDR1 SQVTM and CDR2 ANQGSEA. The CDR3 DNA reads TGCAGCGTCGGGACAGGCGAAGCCCAGCATTTT. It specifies CSVGTGEAQHF.

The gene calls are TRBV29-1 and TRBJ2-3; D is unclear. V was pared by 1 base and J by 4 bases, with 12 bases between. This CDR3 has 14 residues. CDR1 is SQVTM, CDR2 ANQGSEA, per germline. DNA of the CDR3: TGCAGCGTTGAAGTGACTGCTGGGTCAGATACGCAGTATTTT. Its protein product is CSVEVTAGSDTQYF.

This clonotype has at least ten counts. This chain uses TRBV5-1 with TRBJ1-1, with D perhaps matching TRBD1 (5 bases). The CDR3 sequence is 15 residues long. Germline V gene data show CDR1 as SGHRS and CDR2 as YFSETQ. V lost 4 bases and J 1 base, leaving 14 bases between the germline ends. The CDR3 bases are TGCGCCAGCAGCAGGAAGACAGAAGAGAACACTGAAGCTTTCTTT. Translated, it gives CASSRKTEENTEAFF.

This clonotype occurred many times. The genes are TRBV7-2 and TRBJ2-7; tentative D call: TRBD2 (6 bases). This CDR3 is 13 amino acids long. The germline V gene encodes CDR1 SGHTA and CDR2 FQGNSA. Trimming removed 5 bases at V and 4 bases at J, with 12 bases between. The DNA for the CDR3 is TGTGCCAGCAGCAACGCGGGGTATTACGAGCAGTACTTC. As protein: CASSNAGYYEQYF.

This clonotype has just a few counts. Here the CDR3 reads CASSLELGEQFF. DNA for the CDR3: TGTGCCAGCAGCTTAGAACTGGGTGAGCAGTTCTTC. This chain links TRBV7-2 with TRBJ2-1; D gene uncertain. The CDR3 is made up of 12 amino acids. Deletions cut 1 base from V and 9 bases from J, with 7 bases between. Germline lookup yields CDR1 SGHTA and CDR2 FQGNSA.

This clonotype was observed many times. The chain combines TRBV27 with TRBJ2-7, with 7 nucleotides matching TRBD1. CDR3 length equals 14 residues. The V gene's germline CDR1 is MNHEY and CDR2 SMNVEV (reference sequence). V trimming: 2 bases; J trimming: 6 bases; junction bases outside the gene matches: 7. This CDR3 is CASSLRQGLSEQYF. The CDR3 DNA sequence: TGTGCCAGCAGTTTACGACAGGGATTGAGCGAGCAGTACTTC.

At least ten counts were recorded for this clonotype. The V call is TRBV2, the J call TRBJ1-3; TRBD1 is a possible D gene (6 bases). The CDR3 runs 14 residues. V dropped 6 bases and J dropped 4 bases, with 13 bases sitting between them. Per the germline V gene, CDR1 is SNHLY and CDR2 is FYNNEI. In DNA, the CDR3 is TGTGCCAGCAGAGATTCGGGGGGCGGAAACACCATATATTTT. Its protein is CASRDSGGGNTIYF.

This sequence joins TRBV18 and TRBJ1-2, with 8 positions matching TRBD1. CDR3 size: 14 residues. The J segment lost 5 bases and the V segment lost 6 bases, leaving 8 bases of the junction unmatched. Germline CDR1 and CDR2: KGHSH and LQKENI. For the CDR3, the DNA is TGTGCCAGCTCTCCGGACAGGGTTGGGTATGGCTACACCTTC. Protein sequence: CASSPDRVGYGYTF.